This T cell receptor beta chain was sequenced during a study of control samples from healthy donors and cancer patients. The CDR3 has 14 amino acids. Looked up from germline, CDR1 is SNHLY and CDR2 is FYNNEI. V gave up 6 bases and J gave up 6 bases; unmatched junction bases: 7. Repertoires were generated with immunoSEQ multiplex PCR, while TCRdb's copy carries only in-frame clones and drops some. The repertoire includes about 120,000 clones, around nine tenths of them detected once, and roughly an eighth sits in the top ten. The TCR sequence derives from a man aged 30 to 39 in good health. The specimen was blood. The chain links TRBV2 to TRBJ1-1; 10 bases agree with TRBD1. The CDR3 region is CASRDGDRGSEAFF. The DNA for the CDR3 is TGTGCCAGCAGGGACGGGGACAGGGGTTCTGAAGCTTTCTTT.